The 4 T cell receptor beta chains presented below share a single source sample, sequenced in a study of cytomegalovirus exposure and HLA in healthy donors. The PCR made use of 60 Vbeta and 13 Jbeta primers. Some clones are missing from TCRdb's copy, which holds only in-frame ones; the method was immunoSEQ multiplex PCR. This sample has about 110,000 clones, with approximately 16% found just once. The source material was PBMCs. All receptors come from a female donor in good health and CMV-seronegative.

This clone was counted a few times. V gene TRBV7-9 combines with J gene TRBJ1-4; TRBD1 might be the D (5 bases). Trimming took off 7 bases at V and 4 bases at J, with 13 bases between the two ends. This CDR3 spans 14 amino acids. Germline V gene sequence: CDR1 SEHNR, CDR2 FQNEAQ (reference sequence). CDR3 coding DNA: TGTGCCAGCACCAAGACAGCCTATAATGAAAAACTGTTTTTT. Translation gives CASTKTAYNEKLFF.

This clone was observed a few times. This chain links TRBV25-1 with TRBJ2-5, with D perhaps matching TRBD2 (6 bases). This CDR3 region has 13 residues. The V and J ends lost 8 bases and 5 bases respectively, with 15 bases between them. Germline CDR1 reads MGHDK; CDR2 reads SYGVNS. The CDR3 loop reads CASRAGRWETQYF. In DNA form, the CDR3 reads TGTGCCAGCCGTGCTGGGAGGTGGGAGACCCAGTACTTC.

The sample holds a few counts of this clone. The chain combines TRBV27 with TRBJ2-7; D ambiguous. V lost 8 bases to trimming and J lost 12 bases, with 17 bases between them. Germline V CDR1 and CDR2: MNHEY, SMNVEV (reference sequence). The CDR3 is 11 residues long. The CDR3 bases are TGTGCCAGCCGGTACCTGGGCGCCCTGTACTTC. Translation: CASRYLGALYF.

The rearrangement links TRBV9 to TRBJ2-1, with D perhaps matching TRBD2 (6 bases). The V and J ends lost 0 bases and 0 bases respectively, with 7 bases between them. Germline V CDR1 and CDR2: SGDLS, YYNGEE. The CDR3 runs 15 residues. The CDR3 DNA follows: TGTGCCAGCAGCGTAGTAGCGGACTCCTACAATGAGCAGTTCTTC. It codes for CASSVVADSYNEQFF.